This entry lists 26 T cell receptor beta chains sequenced from one sample in a study of blood T cell repertoires in COVID-19. Libraries were prepared by immunoSEQ multiplex PCR; TCRdb keeps only in-frame clonotypes and omits some of them. The sample has about 200,000 clones; 75% to 85% are singletons. What was sequenced was peripheral blood. Receptor source: a human donor in a cohort sampled during active COVID-19.

The sample holds a few counts of this clone. The V and J genes are TRBV19 and TRBJ2-3; 7 positions agree with TRBD2. Germline V gives CDR1 LNHDA, CDR2 SQIVND (reference sequence). This CDR3 contains 15 residues. Unmatched junction bases numbered 8, after V lost 3 bases and J lost 5 bases. CDR3 DNA sequence: TGTGCCAGTAGTATGCTCGCGGGAGCAGGAGATACGCAGTATTTT. Protein: CASSMLAGAGDTQYF.

J is TRBJ2-2 and V is TRBV19; 12 nucleotides match TRBD2. The junction had 5 bases not matched to a gene; V was cut back by 7 bases and J by 8 bases. CDR3 length: 14 amino acids. Germline CDR1 and CDR2: LNHDA and SQIVND (reference sequence). CDR3 in amino acids: CASTLAGGIGELFF. The CDR3 coding sequence is TGTGCCAGTACGCTAGCGGGAGGGATTGGGGAGCTGTTTTTT.

This chain joins TRBV28 and TRBJ2-7, with 8 bases that match TRBD2. CDR3 size: 18 residues. The germline CDR1 and CDR2 sequences are MDHEN and SYDVKM. The J segment lost 6 bases and the V segment lost 1 base, leaving 17 bases of the junction unmatched. The CDR3 here is CASSLLRRGRLAGGEQYF. Written as DNA, the CDR3 is TGTGCCAGCAGTTTATTGCGACGGGGTAGGCTAGCGGGTGGCGAGCAGTACTTC.

This clone showed up just a few times. Other DNA sequences in the same sample also yield this CDR3. The chain links TRBV27 to TRBJ1-2, with D possibly matching TRBD1 (5 bases). Trimming left V 3 bases short and J 3 bases short, with 8 bases between. CDR3 length equals 13 residues. Per germline, CDR1 MNHEY and CDR2 SMNVEV (reference sequence). CDR3 in DNA: TGTGCCAGCAGTTTTCAGGGATACTATGGCTACACCTTC. Its translation: CASSFQGYYGYTF.

The rearrangement uses TRBV2 and TRBJ2-5, with 10 nucleotides matching TRBD1. Trimming removed 8 bases from V and 4 bases from J; junction bases left unmatched: 4. This CDR3 contains 13 residues. CDR1 and CDR2 from the germline V gene are SNHLY and FYNNEI. The CDR3 sequence: CASDRDRGETQYF. Written as DNA, the CDR3 is TGTGCCAGCGATAGGGACAGGGGAGAGACCCAGTACTTC. Combining the CDR3 with reference TRBV2 and TRBJ2-5 gives the whole variable domain EPEVTQTPSHQVTQMGQEVILRCVPISNHLYFYWYRQILGQKVEFLVSFYNNEISEKSEIFDDQFSVERPDGSNFTLKIRSTKLEDSAMYFCASDRDRGETQYFGPGTRLLVL.

This clone was detected once. J is TRBJ2-7 and V is TRBV6-2 or TRBV6-3; 10 positions match TRBD2. Germline V lookup: CDR1 MNHEY, CDR2 SVGEGT. The V gene end was trimmed by 4 bases and the J gene end by 2 bases; junction bases not matched to a gene: 5. The CDR3 spans 15 residues. This chain's CDR3 is CASSSPSGRAYEQYF. CDR3 nucleotide sequence: TGTGCCAGCAGTTCCCCGAGCGGGAGGGCCTACGAGCAGTACTTC.

J is TRBJ1-2 and V is TRBV28; 11 nucleotides agree with TRBD1. Unmatched junction bases numbered 20, after V lost 6 bases and J lost 8 bases. The CDR3 has 18 amino acids. Germline V gene lookup returns CDR1 MDHEN and CDR2 SYDVKM. The CDR3 DNA reads TGTGCCAGCAGCACCGGGACACGTGGACAGGGGGCCGCTTCAGGCTACACCTTC. Protein: CASSTGTRGQGAASGYTF.

CDR3 in amino acids: CATGLGDRGPYEQYF. CDR3 bases: TGTGCCACCGGGTTGGGGGACAGGGGGCCCTACGAGCAGTACTTC. The V call is TRBV15, the J call TRBJ2-7; 12 bases fit TRBD1. Germline assignment: CDR1 LNHNV and CDR2 YYDKDF (reference sequence). V lost 8 bases and J lost 2; bases outside the gene matches: 7. The CDR3 length is 15 residues.

The chain links TRBV7-9 to TRBJ1-5; a possible D gene is TRBD1 (6 bases). Germline CDR1 SEHNR, CDR2 FQNEAQ (reference sequence). CDR3 length equals 16 residues. Trimming took off 5 bases at V and 5 bases at J, with 19 bases between the two ends. CDR3 nucleotide sequence: TGTGCCAGCAGCCGTACAACAGGGTCATGGGATCAGCCCCAGCATTTT. It yields the protein CASSRTTGSWDQPQHF.

V usage is TRBV7-9 and J usage is TRBJ2-1; TRBD1 aligns across 9 bases. The CDR3 covers 16 residues. From germline, CDR1 is SEHNR and CDR2 FQNEAQ (reference sequence). Trimming removed 2 bases from V and 4 bases from J; junction bases left unmatched: 6. This chain's CDR3 is CASSLRGGTGYNEQFF. DNA for the CDR3: TGTGCCAGCAGCTTAAGGGGAGGGACAGGGTACAATGAGCAGTTCTTC. Based on the CDR3 plus reference TRBV7-9 and TRBJ2-1, the full variable domain is DTGVSQNPRHKITKRGQNVTFRCDPISEHNRLYWYRQTLGQGPEFLTYFQNEAQLEKSRLLSDRFSAERPKGSFSTLEIQRTEQGDSAMYLCASSLRGGTGYNEQFFGPGTRLTVL.

The chain carries TRBV7-2 and TRBJ2-1; 11 positions agree with TRBD2. CDR1 is SGHTA, CDR2 FQGNSA, per germline. V lost 5 bases to trimming and J lost 5 bases; unmatched junction nucleotides: 11. The CDR3 has 17 amino acids. The CDR3 DNA sequence: TGTGCCAGCAGCGCACGACTAGCGGGACAAGGAAACAATGAGCAGTTCTTC. It specifies CASSARLAGQGNNEQFF.

In DNA form, the CDR3 reads TGTGCCAGTAGTATACCAGGGAAGGTAGAGACCCAGTACTTC. Translated, it gives CASSIPGKVETQYF. The V gene is TRBV19, the J gene TRBJ2-5; D may be TRBD1 (5 bases). The V end lost 2 bases, the J end lost 4 bases, and 11 bases lay between the germline ends. CDR1 and CDR2 from the germline V gene are LNHDA and SQIVND (reference sequence). The CDR3 is 14 amino acids.

This clone was seen just once. CDR3 DNA: TGTGCCAGCAGTGCCGGGACTAGCGGGATATATGAGCAGTTCTTC. As protein: CASSAGTSGIYEQFF. V usage is TRBV28 and J usage is TRBJ2-1, with 13 bases identical to TRBD2. The germline CDR1 and CDR2 sequences are MDHEN and SYDVKM. Losses at the gene ends were 5 bases for V and 8 bases for J; bases not matched to a gene: 6. There are 15 residues in the CDR3.

This chain uses TRBV29-1 with TRBJ2-5; TRBD2 agrees at 8 bases. This CDR3 is 13 amino acids long. J was trimmed by 2 bases and V by 8 bases; bases with no gene match: 7. Germline V CDR1 and CDR2: SQVTM, ANQGSEA. This CDR3 is CSISGSLQETQYF. The CDR3 DNA reads as TGCAGCATCAGCGGGAGCCTACAAGAGACCCAGTACTTC.

The chain has TRBV28 and TRBJ1-1; no definite D call. The CDR3 is 16 amino acids. The V end was cut by 2 bases, the J end by 2 bases, with 15 bases between. Germline CDR1 MDHEN, CDR2 SYDVKM. In DNA form, the CDR3 reads TGTGCCAGCAGTTTACACTCGGGAAGGATCAACACTGAAGCTTTCTTT. Translation gives CASSLHSGRINTEAFF.

The chain couples TRBV19 to TRBJ2-1, with TRBD2 matching over 7 bases. The germline V gene has CDR1 LNHDA and CDR2 SQIVND (reference sequence). Trimming removed 1 base from V and 1 base from J; junction bases left unmatched: 4. The length of the CDR3 is 16 residues. The DNA of the CDR3 is TGTGCCAGTAGTATAGGCGGGAGTAGGTCCTACAATGAGCAGTTCTTC. Amino acid sequence: CASSIGGSRSYNEQFF. Full variable domain (rest looked up from reference TRBV19 and TRBJ2-1): DGGITQSPKYLFRKEGQNVTLSCEQNLNHDAMYWYRQDPGQGLRLIYYSQIVNDFQKGDIAEGYSVSREKKESFPLTVTSAQKNPTAFYLCASSIGGSRSYNEQFFGPGTRLTVL.

This clone came up a few times. The rearrangement links TRBV2 to TRBJ2-3, with TRBD2 identical over 14 bases. The CDR3 totals 16 residues. V dropped 6 bases and J dropped 1; count of bases not matched to a gene: 3. The V gene's germline CDR1 is SNHLY and CDR2 FYNNEI. CDR3 region: CASRGTSGSRTDTQYF. DNA of the CDR3: TGTGCCAGCAGGGGGACTAGCGGGAGCCGCACAGATACGCAGTATTTT. Based on the CDR3 plus reference TRBV2 and TRBJ2-3, the full variable domain is EPEVTQTPSHQVTQMGQEVILRCVPISNHLYFYWYRQILGQKVEFLVSFYNNEISEKSEIFDDQFSVERPDGSNFTLKIRSTKLEDSAMYFCASRGTSGSRTDTQYFGPGTRLTVL.

This clone was counted between two and nine times. This rearrangement joins TRBV2 to TRBJ1-4; D gene ambiguous. This CDR3 contains 14 residues. Germline V lookup: CDR1 SNHLY, CDR2 FYNNEI. V lost 3 bases and J lost 7, with 12 bases in between. The CDR3 sequence: CASSERRWGEKLFF. CDR3 coding DNA: TGTGCCAGCAGTGAGCGGAGGTGGGGTGAAAAACTGTTTTTT.

The chain couples TRBV6-6 to TRBJ2-7; 7 bases fit TRBD2. J lost 0 bases, V lost 4 bases, and 9 bases had no gene match. The CDR3 length is 16 residues. Germline loops: CDR1 MNHNY, CDR2 SVGAGI (reference sequence). CDR3 loop: CASSFSSGTLSYEQYF. CDR3 in DNA: TGTGCCAGCAGTTTCTCTAGCGGCACTCTCTCCTACGAGCAGTACTTC.

This clone appeared once. Different DNA sequences within this sample yield the same CDR3. V gene TRBV5-1 combines with J gene TRBJ2-1, with 8 bases matching TRBD2. The CDR3 has 15 amino acids. Per germline, CDR1 SGHRS and CDR2 YFSETQ. The V and J ends lost 0 bases and 4 bases, in that order; junction bases with no gene match: 3. The CDR3 here is CASSLGAGAYNEQFF. CDR3 bases: TGCGCCAGCAGCTTGGGAGCGGGAGCATACAATGAGCAGTTCTTC.

The V call is TRBV18, the J call TRBJ2-2; 7 bases align to TRBD1. Germline V lookup: CDR1 KGHSH, CDR2 LQKENI. After removal of 3 bases from V and 5 bases from J, the junction contained 9 bases not matched to a gene. This CDR3 has 16 residues. The CDR3 nucleotides are TGTGCCAGCTCACCCTCGACAGGGTCGTTTACCGGGGAGCTGTTTTTT. Translated: CASSPSTGSFTGELFF.

The rearrangement uses TRBV28 and TRBJ2-2; no firm D call. The CDR3 consists of 12 residues. The V gene's germline CDR1 is MDHEN and CDR2 SYDVKM. Deletions cut 6 bases from V and 7 bases from J, with 9 bases between. The CDR3 protein is CASSPYFGELFF. The CDR3 bases are TGTGCCAGCAGCCCTTATTTCGGGGAGCTGTTTTTT.

CDR3 DNA sequence: TGTGCCAGCAGGCCGGGACACAACGCCTACGAGCAGTACTTC. This sequence encodes CASRPGHNAYEQYF. This chain joins TRBV7-8 and TRBJ2-7; tentative D call: TRBD1 (6 bases). Trimming removed 6 bases at V and 2 bases at J, with 14 bases between. In germline, CDR1 is SGHVS, CDR2 FQNEAQ. This CDR3 region has 14 residues.

About this clone: Distinct nucleotide sequences in the sample also encode this CDR3. V is TRBV28 and J is TRBJ2-7, with 7 bases identical to TRBD1. V shed 6 bases and J 5 bases; nucleotides not matched to a gene: 4. Germline V gene data show CDR1 as MDHEN and CDR2 as SYDVKM. This CDR3 contains 12 residues. Here the CDR3 reads CASRQQGNEQYF. For the CDR3, the DNA is TGTGCCAGCAGACAACAGGGGAACGAGCAGTACTTC.

The chain combines TRBV2 with TRBJ2-5, with D perhaps TRBD1 (5 bases). CDR3 length equals 14 residues. Trimming pared 3 bases from V and 4 bases from J, leaving 12 bases between. Germline assignment: CDR1 SNHLY and CDR2 FYNNEI. The CDR3 coding sequence is TGTGCCAGCAGTGACTTCAGGGTGGGAGAGACCCAGTACTTC. Translating gives CASSDFRVGETQYF.

The rearrangement joins TRBV7-2 to TRBJ1-2; D possibly corresponds to TRBD1 (6 bases). The germline gives CDR1 SGHTA, CDR2 FQGNSA. The CDR3 contains 15 residues. Trimming left V 4 bases short and J 4 bases short, with 16 bases between. The CDR3 bases are TGTGCCAGCAGCTCCAGCGGGGGGGGCGGCTATGGCTACACCTTC. Translated: CASSSSGGGGYGYTF.